One sample yielded the 29 T cell receptor beta chains listed below, sequenced in a study of blood T cell repertoires in COVID-19. Libraries were prepared by immunoSEQ multiplex PCR; TCRdb keeps only in-frame clonotypes and omits some of them. Here the sample spans approximately 150,000 clones, 60% to 80% being singletons. Sequenced sample: peripheral blood. These receptors were taken from a man over 45 with active or convalescent COVID-19.

The V call is TRBV15, the J call TRBJ2-2, with 9 bases fitting TRBD1. CDR1 and CDR2 (germline): LNHNV, YYDKDF (reference sequence). The CDR3 spans 16 residues. The V and J ends lost 5 bases and 4 bases, in that order; junction bases with no gene match: 8. The CDR3 DNA is TGTGCCACCAGCCCCGGACAGGGGAGAAGCACCGGGGAGCTGTTTTTT. Its translation: CATSPGQGRSTGELFF.

The chain has TRBV24-1 and TRBJ2-5; 7 bases fit TRBD1. This CDR3 spans 15 amino acids. Germline CDR1 is KGHDR and CDR2 is SFDVKD. V shed 4 bases and J 5 bases; nucleotides not matched to a gene: 9. The CDR3 DNA sequence: TGTGCCACCAGTGACCACAGTGGGGGACAGGAGACCCAGTACTTC. Translating gives CATSDHSGGQETQYF.

V usage is TRBV5-4 and J usage is TRBJ1-1; no clear D gene. The length of the CDR3 is 15 residues. Germline V lookup: CDR1 SGHNT, CDR2 YYREEE (reference sequence). Between the trimmed V and J ends, which lost 3 bases and 5 bases, there was a span of 17 bases. The CDR3 DNA follows: TGTGCCAGCAGCTCGTGGGGAGGGCCGGGGACTGAAGCTTTCTTT. Its translation is CASSSWGGPGTEAFF.

J is TRBJ2-2 and V is TRBV5-4; 9 nucleotides agree with TRBD1. Germline CDR1 and CDR2: SGHNT and YYREEE (reference sequence). Trimming took 5 bases from V and 0 from J; bases not matched to a gene: 5. The CDR3 is 16 amino acids. The CDR3 nucleotides read TGTGCCAGCAGACACAGGGGGCAGGCGAACACCGGGGAGCTGTTTTTT. As protein: CASRHRGQANTGELFF.

The chain is built from TRBV7-2 and TRBJ1-3; weak D call: TRBD1 (5 bases). The CDR3 runs to 15 residues. Germline CDR1 and CDR2: SGHTA and FQGNSA. The V and J ends lost 1 base and 7 bases respectively, with 14 bases between them. The CDR3 sequence: CASSLGSGDGNTIYF. CDR3 bases: TGTGCCAGCAGCTTAGGGTCGGGGGACGGGAACACCATATATTTT. The whole variable domain, filled in from reference TRBV7-2 and TRBJ1-3, reads GAGVSQSPSNKVTEKGKDVELRCDPISGHTALYWYRQSLGQGLEFLIYFQGNSAPDKSGLPSDRFSAERTGGSVSTLTIQRTQQEDSAVYLCASSLGSGDGNTIYFGEGSWLTVV.

This sequence joins TRBV5-1 and TRBJ1-6, with no clear D. Germline CDR1 and CDR2: SGHRS and YFSETQ. The CDR3 is 15 amino acids. Trimming removed 0 bases at V and 6 bases at J, with 10 bases between. CDR3 sequence reads: CASSLGQALNSPLHF. The CDR3 nucleotides read TGCGCCAGCAGCTTGGGGCAGGCACTTAATTCACCCCTCCACTTT. The full variable domain, with the rest looked up from reference TRBV5-1 and TRBJ1-6, is KAGVTQTPRYLIKTRGQQVTLSCSPISGHRSVSWYQQTPGQGLQFLFEYFSETQRNKGNFPGRFSGRQFSNSRSEMNVSTLELGDSALYLCASSLGQALNSPLHFGNGTRLTVT.

This sequence joins TRBV7-8 and TRBJ2-2; 9 nucleotides match TRBD2. The CDR3 sequence is 15 residues long. The trim removed 5 bases at V and 1 base at J, leaving 2 bases unmatched. Germline CDR1 reads SGHVS; CDR2 reads FQNEAQ. The CDR3 region is CASSELAGNTGELFF. The CDR3 coding sequence is TGTGCCAGCAGCGAACTAGCGGGGAACACCGGGGAGCTGTTTTTT. The full variable domain, rest sourced from reference TRBV7-8 and TRBJ2-2, is GAGVSQSPRYKVAKRGQDVALRCDPISGHVSLFWYQQALGQGPEFLTYFQNEAQLDKSGLPSDRFFAERPEGSVSTLKIQRTQQEDSAVYLCASSELAGNTGELFFGEGSRLTVL.

The chain combines TRBV2 with TRBJ1-5; D gene unclear. The CDR3 spans 13 residues. V lost 5 bases and J 7 bases, leaving 12 bases between the germline ends. The germline CDR1 and CDR2 sequences are SNHLY and FYNNEI. The CDR3 region is CASSSGLTQPQHF. The DNA of the CDR3 is TGTGCCAGCAGTAGTGGCCTTACCCAGCCCCAGCATTTT.

This clone was found once. The rearrangement uses TRBV3-1 (or the pseudogene TRBV3-2) and TRBJ2-7, with 7 bases identical to TRBD1. This CDR3 region has 14 residues. Looked up from germline, CDR1 is LGHDT and CDR2 is YNNKEL (reference sequence). Unmatched junction bases numbered 4, after V lost 0 bases and J lost 5 bases. CDR3 bases: TGTGCCAGCAGCCAAGATTGGCAGGGGGACGAGCAGTACTTC. It yields the protein CASSQDWQGDEQYF.

This clone turned up a few times. The chain is built from TRBV6-1 and TRBJ1-1; 9 nucleotides agree with TRBD1. The CDR3 runs to 16 residues. Germline CDR1 reads MNHNS; CDR2 reads SASEGT. After removal of 4 bases from V and 0 bases from J, the junction contained 6 bases not matched to a gene. The CDR3 nucleotides read TGTGCCAGCAGTGCCACCCGGGACAGGGTGAACACTGAAGCTTTCTTT. It encodes CASSATRDRVNTEAFF.

This clone was counted a few times. J is TRBJ1-6 and V is TRBV10-1; D remains unclear. The CDR3 is 14 amino acids. The V and J ends lost 6 bases and 8 bases respectively, with 14 bases between them. Germline V gives CDR1 WNHNN, CDR2 SYGVQD (reference sequence). The CDR3 coding sequence is TGCGCCAGCAGCCGGGAGAGATATGATTCACCCCTCCACTTT. It encodes CASSRERYDSPLHF.

This clone has just a few counts. The chain employs TRBV6-5 and TRBJ1-3, with TRBD1 matching 7 bases. The junction had 5 bases not matched to a gene; V was cut back by 5 bases and J by 1 base. CDR3 length equals 15 residues. Germline V gene lookup returns CDR1 MNHEY and CDR2 SVGAGI. In nucleotides, the CDR3 is TGTGCCAGCAGTCCGACAGGGAGGTCTGGAAACACCATATATTTT. Its translation is CASSPTGRSGNTIYF.

The CDR3 reads CSASAWTGGTRGYTF. The DNA of the CDR3 is TGCAGTGCTAGTGCCTGGACAGGGGGCACTCGCGGCTACACCTTC. The chain couples TRBV20-1 to TRBJ1-2, with 11 positions matching TRBD1. The CDR3 spans 15 residues. V trimming: 3 bases; J trimming: 8 bases; junction bases outside the gene matches: 11. Per germline, CDR1 DFQATT and CDR2 SNEGSKA (reference sequence).

The V and J genes are TRBV14 and TRBJ2-5; possibly TRBD2 for D (5 bases). The V and J ends lost 4 bases and 5 bases respectively, with 14 bases between them. Germline V gives CDR1 SGHDN, CDR2 FVKESK. This CDR3 comprises 14 residues. CDR3 nucleotide sequence: TGTGCCAGCAGCCCTCTTGTCCGGAGGGAGACCCAGTACTTC. It encodes CASSPLVRRETQYF.

V and J are TRBV5-1 and TRBJ2-5, with TRBD2 as a possible D gene (5 bases). CDR3 length: 15 amino acids. Trimming left V 0 bases short and J 7 bases short, with 16 bases between. The germline gives CDR1 SGHRS, CDR2 YFSETQ. CDR3 bases: TGCGCCAGCAGCTTGGCCCCTACAGAAGCGGTGACCCAGTACTTC. Amino acids: CASSLAPTEAVTQYF.

The chain joins TRBV28 to TRBJ1-2, with D maybe TRBD1 (6 bases). Germline V lookup: CDR1 MDHEN, CDR2 SYDVKM. V shed 7 bases and J shed 8 bases, with 23 bases lying between them. This CDR3 region has 15 residues. The chain's CDR3 is CASTITGYRVVGYTF. Written as DNA, the CDR3 is TGTGCCAGCACTATCACCGGTTACAGGGTAGTGGGCTACACCTTC.

This clone has a single count. V usage is TRBV6-5 and J usage is TRBJ1-2, with a weak D call TRBD1 (6 bases). V gave up 0 bases and J gave up 0 bases, with 11 bases separating them. CDR3 length equals 16 residues. The germline V gene has CDR1 MNHEY and CDR2 SVGAGI. The CDR3 protein is CASSYSRDTSNYGYTF. DNA for the CDR3: TGTGCCAGCAGTTACTCCCGGGACACATCTAACTATGGCTACACCTTC.

The V call is TRBV7-3, the J call TRBJ1-2, with 9 nucleotides matching TRBD1. V was pared by 1 base and J by 4 bases, with 7 bases of the junction left unmatched. Germline lookup yields CDR1 SGHTA and CDR2 FQGTGA. The CDR3 spans 16 residues. This chain's CDR3 is CASSLNAGTGLYGYTF. As DNA, the CDR3 is TGTGCCAGCAGCTTAAATGCGGGGACAGGGCTCTATGGCTACACCTTC.

The rearrangement links TRBV27 to TRBJ1-1; D perhaps matches TRBD1 (6 bases). Germline V gene data show CDR1 as MNHEY and CDR2 as SMNVEV (reference sequence). V dropped 10 bases and J dropped 1 base, with 16 bases sitting between them. The CDR3 runs to 14 residues. CDR3 sequence reads: CAKPQGNENTEAFF. Here the CDR3 DNA reads TGTGCCAAACCCCAGGGGAATGAGAACACTGAAGCTTTCTTT.

The chain employs TRBV18 and TRBJ2-7; 9 bases match TRBD2. Germline assignment: CDR1 KGHSH and CDR2 LQKENI. V gave up 2 bases and J gave up 5 bases; unmatched junction bases: 10. The CDR3 loop spans 16 amino acids. The CDR3 bases are TGTGCCAGCTCACCAGGAGCTAGCGGGGCCGGGGACGAGCAGTACTTC. Its protein product is CASSPGASGAGDEQYF.

The rearrangement joins TRBV19 to TRBJ1-6; D is unclear. From germline, CDR1 is LNHDA and CDR2 SQIVND (reference sequence). The CDR3 length is 8 residues. Trimming stripped 9 bases from V and 13 bases from J, with 4 bases between. The CDR3 spells CASVPLHF. For the CDR3, the DNA is TGTGCCAGCGTGCCCCTCCACTTT. Drawing the rest from reference TRBV19 and TRBJ1-6, the complete variable domain is DGGITQSPKYLFRKEGQNVTLSCEQNLNHDAMYWYRQDPGQGLRLIYYSQIVNDFQKGDIAEGYSVSREKKESFPLTVTSAQKNPTAFYLCASVPLHFGNGTRLTVT.

The chain couples TRBV6-4 to TRBJ2-3, with 14 nucleotides matching TRBD2. V lost 3 bases to trimming and J lost 3 bases; unmatched junction nucleotides: 2. This CDR3 comprises 16 residues. Germline lookup yields CDR1 MRHNA and CDR2 SNTAGT. In nucleotides, the CDR3 is TGTGCCAGCAGTGAGGGGACTAGCGGGAGTACAGATACGCAGTATTTT. Its translation: CASSEGTSGSTDTQYF.

V is TRBV7-2 and J is TRBJ2-7; possible D gene TRBD1, 6 bases. CDR3 length equals 16 residues. In germline, CDR1 is SGHTA, CDR2 FQGNSA. The V end lost 0 bases, the J end lost 2 bases, and 14 bases lay between the germline ends. The CDR3 here is CASSLAVWGLAYEQYF. The CDR3 DNA is TGTGCCAGCAGCTTAGCGGTTTGGGGGCTGGCCTACGAGCAGTACTTC. Filled out from reference TRBV7-2 and TRBJ2-7, the complete variable domain reads GAGVSQSPSNKVTEKGKDVELRCDPISGHTALYWYRQSLGQGLEFLIYFQGNSAPDKSGLPSDRFSAERTGGSVSTLTIQRTQQEDSAVYLCASSLAVWGLAYEQYFGPGTRLTVT.

In this sample, this clone turned up once. CDR3 loop: CASSPLVSTDTQYF. For the CDR3, the DNA is TGTGCCAGTAGCCCCCTCGTTAGCACAGATACGCAGTATTTT. The chain recombines TRBV19 with TRBJ2-3; D call uncertain. Germline CDR1 and CDR2: LNHDA and SQIVND (reference sequence). The V end was cut by 6 bases, the J end by 0 bases, with 10 bases between. The CDR3 runs 14 residues.

The table lists this clone with a count of one. CDR3 loop: CASSHDRASNQPQHF. CDR3 nucleotide sequence: TGTGCCAGCAGCCACGACAGGGCCAGCAATCAGCCCCAGCATTTT. The V and J genes are TRBV28 and TRBJ1-5, with 7 bases that match TRBD1. The CDR3 covers 15 residues. Germline CDR1 and CDR2: MDHEN and SYDVKM. Trimming cost V 6 bases and J 1 base; bases outside gene matches: 6.

This sequence joins TRBV28 and TRBJ2-3, with 12 bases aligning to TRBD2. The CDR3 loop spans 16 amino acids. Germline trimming cut 9 bases from V and 4 bases from J; bases unmatched to any gene: 11. Germline V gives CDR1 MDHEN, CDR2 SYDVKM. CDR3 sequence reads: CASRTSGTPSPDTQYF. The DNA of the CDR3 is TGTGCCAGTCGGACTAGCGGGACACCTTCCCCAGATACGCAGTATTTT.

This clone was recorded once. This chain uses TRBV5-6 with TRBJ2-5, with 14 bases identical to TRBD2. The J segment lost 3 bases and the V segment lost 4 bases, leaving 5 bases of the junction unmatched. This CDR3 region has 16 residues. Germline lookup yields CDR1 SGHDT and CDR2 YYEEEE. The CDR3 DNA sequence: TGTGCCAGCAGCATCTTGACTAGCGGGAGGGAAGAGACCCAGTACTTC. This translates into CASSILTSGREETQYF.

The chain carries TRBV7-2 and TRBJ1-5; tentatively, D is TRBD1 (5 bases). V was trimmed by 1 base and J by 4 bases, leaving 14 bases between them. This CDR3 contains 16 residues. CDR1 and CDR2 (germline): SGHTA, FQGNSA. As DNA, the CDR3 is TGTGCCAGCAGCTTAGAAGCGGGGTGGGGGAATCAGCCCCAGCATTTT. Translation: CASSLEAGWGNQPQHF.

The table lists this clone with many counts. The gene calls are TRBV27 and TRBJ2-2; 10 bases are shared with TRBD1. Germline trimming cut 5 bases from V and 0 bases from J; bases unmatched to any gene: 6. There are 17 residues in the CDR3. Germline lookup yields CDR1 MNHEY and CDR2 SMNVEV (reference sequence). CDR3: CASSTRDRGSNTGELFF. Written as DNA, the CDR3 is TGTGCCAGCAGTACCCGGGACAGGGGATCGAACACCGGGGAGCTGTTTTTT.